Following are 3 T cell receptor beta chains from one sample sequenced in a study of Ad26.COV2.S vaccination and SARS-CoV-2 variants. Data came from immunoSEQ multiplex PCR; TCRdb stores just in-frame clones and leaves some out. The table has fewer than 400,000 clones, over 75% seen once. The sample's treatment: around 19 received Ad26.COV2.S at low or high dose, single or two shots; roughly five received placebo; per-sample allocation not given. Day 63 following the first vaccine or placebo injection was when the samples were taken. Sequences were derived from peripheral blood, sampled in a trial of Ad26.COV2.S vaccine versus placebo. The receptors here all came from a person between 18 and 65 years old who received the Ad26.COV2.S COVID-19 vaccine or a placebo.

The V gene is TRBV29-1, the J gene TRBJ1-2; the D is unclear. The V gene lost 6 bases and the J gene lost 6 bases, with 14 bases spanning the gap. CDR1 SQVTM and CDR2 ANQGSEA come from the germline V gene. The CDR3 length is 12 residues. The CDR3 sequence is CSVATAFHGYTF. The CDR3 DNA reads TGCAGCGTGGCAACAGCCTTCCATGGCTACACCTTC.

The chain recombines TRBV5-4 with TRBJ2-5; a possible D gene is TRBD2 (5 bases). CDR1 SGHNT and CDR2 YYREEE come from the germline V gene (reference sequence). The CDR3 is 10 residues long. The ends were cut back, 7 bases at V and 5 bases at J, with 6 bases in the middle. DNA of the CDR3: TGTGCCAGCTCGGGGGAGACCCAGTACTTC. Its translation is CASSGETQYF. The whole variable domain, remainder taken from reference TRBV5-4 and TRBJ2-5, is ETGVTQSPTHLIKTRGQQVTLRCSSQSGHNTVSWYQQALGQGPQFIFQYYREEENGRGNFPPRFSGLQFPNYSSELNVNALELDDSALYLCASSGETQYFGPGTRLLVL.

The chain employs TRBV19 and TRBJ2-6; 7 bases map to TRBD1. Germline-derived CDR1 and CDR2 are LNHDA and SQIVND (reference sequence). CDR3 length equals 17 residues. Trimming removed 11 bases from V and 1 base from J; junction bases left unmatched: 14. The CDR3 DNA reads as TGTGCCCACCCATCGGGACAGTATCCGTCTGGGGCCAACGTCCTGACTTTC. Amino acids: CAHPSGQYPSGANVLTF.